The clone carrying this TCR beta chain was observed a few times. The sample belongs to a study of T cells in Graves' hyperthyroidism and ophthalmopathy. Study-level background: Peripheral blood was drawn at first diagnosis, prior to all treatment.

Using RNA transcripts as the source, TCR beta CDR3 regions were amplified. The TCR CDR3 first-round RT-PCR relied on the HTBI primer set. TCRdb itself ran the multiplex PCR reads through MiXCR, one entry per CDR3 protein. The table has almost 500,000 distinct CDR3 sequences, 22% seen once. This clonotype was obtained from a woman aged 70-85 years with Graves' ophthalmopathy. What was sequenced was blood.

The CDR3 coding sequence is TGTGCCAGCAGCTTGGTGGGGTTCCCCGGGGAGCTGTTTTTT. It translates to CASSLVGFPGELFF. This chain uses TRBV5-5 with TRBJ2-2; no clear D. Trimming cost V 0 bases and J 6 bases, with 9 bases left between them. CDR3 length equals 14 residues. The germline V gene has CDR1 SGHKS and CDR2 YYEKEE (reference sequence).